This TCR beta chain was profiled in a study of blood T cells in healthy people across ages. The authors ran a second PCR of about 7 to 11 cycles using a sample-barcoded 5' primer and a J-beta primer mix. TCRdb reprocessed the 5' RACE reads with MiXCR, giving one entry per CDR3 protein. The sample shows some 1,000,000 distinct CDR3 sequences, 20% to 25% of them seen only once. J gave up 0 bases and V 4 bases, and 6 bases lay outside the gene matches. Germline values: CDR1 SGHDT, CDR2 YYEEEE. The CDR3 contains 16 residues. The same specimen was also included in a second study, on T cells of mothers and their children. As reported in that work: It was through the M1S primer of the second PCR that sample barcodes and 2-4 random nucleotides were added.

Sequences were obtained from blood. This chain uses TRBV5-6 with TRBJ2-2; 7 nucleotides align to TRBD2. The source of this sequence is a girl aged 2 to 10 in good health. The CDR3 sequence is CASSRDYLTNTGELFF. The CDR3 DNA reads TGTGCCAGCAGCCGGGACTACCTAACGAACACCGGGGAGCTGTTTTTT.